Listed below are T cell receptor beta chains from one sample, sequenced in a study of spatial heterogeneity in lung cancer. TCRdb passed the 5' RACE reads through MiXCR, listing each CDR3 protein once. The sample lists some 36,000 distinct CDR3 sequences, approximately 7.5% occurring once. The sequencing here drew on PBMCs, taken at follow-up. Receptor source: a male donor with early-stage non-small cell lung cancer. The CDR3 runs from the conserved cysteine through the conserved F or W. A D gene is named only where the DNA matches it firmly. Clone sizes are given selectively: once, few, many, or a class where the clone is expanded.

size	J	D	V	DNA	CDR3
many	TRBJ1-2	TRBD1	TRBV19	TGTGCCAGTACCTTCCGGGACAGGGGACGTAGTGGCTACACCTTC	CASTFRDRGRSGYTF
many	TRBJ2-3	-	TRBV11-1	TGTGCCAGCAGCTTGTCCGGTGACACAGATACGCAGTATTTT	CASSLSGDTDTQYF
many	TRBJ2-7	-	TRBV29-1	TGCAGCGTCTGGGCAGTCTCCTACGAGCAGTACTTC	CSVWAVSYEQYF
many	TRBJ2-6	TRBD1	TRBV7-9	TGTGCCAGCAGCTCCGGACAGGGGGCAACTGGGGCCAACGTCCTGACTTTC	CASSSGQGATGANVLTF
many	TRBJ1-5	-	TRBV5-1	TGCGCCAGCAGCTTGGAGAGGGGTCAGCCCCAGCATTTT	CASSLERGQPQHF
many	TRBJ2-2	-	TRBV9	TGTGCCAGCGGAAGGACAGAGCCGAACACCGGGGAGCTGTTTTTT	CASGRTEPNTGELFF
many	TRBJ2-3	TRBD2	TRBV24-1	TGTGCCACCAGTGACCCTAGCGGGGGGGACACAGATACGCAGTATTTT	CATSDPSGGDTDTQYF
few	TRBJ2-7	TRBD1	TRBV5-4	TGTGCCAGCAGCTTCGACAGGGGGATAAGCGAGCAGTACTTC	CASSFDRGISEQYF
many	TRBJ1-1	-	TRBV7-9	TGTGCCAGCAGCCGGGGGGGATCTGAAGCTTTCTTT	CASSRGGSEAFF
many	TRBJ1-1	TRBD1	TRBV7-9	TGTGCCAGCAGCCACGGGACAGTAACTGAAGCTTTCTTT	CASSHGTVTEAFF
many	TRBJ2-1	-	TRBV25-1	TGTGCCAGCAGTGAGGCCTTCAGGTTTTCCGAGCAGTTCTTC	CASSEAFRFSEQFF
many	TRBJ2-7	-	TRBV20-1	TGCAGTGCTAGACCCGGGACGGAAGGCGAGCAGTACTTC	CSARPGTEGEQYF
few	TRBJ2-1	-	TRBV20-1	TGCAGTGCTAGAGATGGGAGAGAGCAGTTCTTC	CSARDGREQFF
many	TRBJ2-1	-	TRBV6-1	TGTGCCAGCATTCTAAAGGGGCCGGGGACCAATGAGCAGTTCTTC	CASILKGPGTNEQFF
many	TRBJ2-1	-	TRBV4-2	TGTGCCAGCAGCCAAGAAGCCCCGAGCGACTACAATGAGCAGTTCTTC	CASSQEAPSDYNEQFF
many	TRBJ2-6	TRBD1	TRBV18	TGTGCCAGCTCATCCGGACAGGGTTCTCCCGGGGCCAACGTCCTGACTTTC	CASSSGQGSPGANVLTF
many	TRBJ2-5	-	TRBV3-1	TGTGCCAGCAGCCCTTTCGAAGAGACCCAGTACTTC	CASSPFEETQYF
few	TRBJ2-1	TRBD1	TRBV6-5	TGTGCCAGCAGTCCTGGACAGGGGGCCTACAATGAGCAGTTCTTC	CASSPGQGAYNEQFF
many	TRBJ2-2	TRBD1	TRBV6-6	TGTGCCAGCAGTTCGGGACAGGGCGCCACCGGGGAGCTGTTTTTT	CASSSGQGATGELFF
many	TRBJ2-3	TRBD2	TRBV20-1	TGCAGTCTCGGAGGCGCGGGGGGGCTTGGAGATACGCAGTATTTT	CSLGGAGGLGDTQYF
many	TRBJ2-6	TRBD2	TRBV5-1	TGCGCCAGCAGCTTGGTGGGAGGGGTCCCGAACCTTTACTCTGGGGCCAACGTCCTGACTTTC	CASSLVGGVPNLYSGANVLTF
many	TRBJ2-1	TRBD1	TRBV3-1	TGTGCCAGCAGCCGATACCGACAGGGGGGTGGAGATGAGCAGTTCTTC	CASSRYRQGGGDEQFF
-	TRBJ2-3	TRBD1	TRBV6-5	TGTGCCAGCAGAAGGACAGGGCTCTGGGATACGCAGTGTTTT	CASRRTGLWDTQCF
many	TRBJ2-6	TRBD1	TRBV6-1	TGTGCCAGCAGGATGACAGGGGCTGGGGCCAACGTCCTGACTTTC	CASRMTGAGANVLTF
many	TRBJ1-1	-	TRBV2	TGTGCCAGCAGTGCGGGCAGGAACACTGAAGCTTTCTTT	CASSAGRNTEAFF
-	TRBJ2-7	TRBD2	TRBV6-2/TRBV6-3	TGTGCCAGTTACTCGGGGAGGGACTACGAGCAGTACTTC	CASYSGRDYEQYF
many	TRBJ2-7	TRBD1	TRBV7-6	TGTGCCAGCGGACAGGAAAACGAGCAGTACTTC	CASGQENEQYF
many	TRBJ1-1	TRBD1	TRBV7-3	TGTGCCAGCAGCCCGATACAGGGGGCCAAAGCTTTCTTT	CASSPIQGAKAFF
few	TRBJ2-5	-	TRBV30	TGTGCCTGGAGCCAAGGGGTGGAGACCCAGTACTTC	CAWSQGVETQYF
many	TRBJ2-3	TRBD1	TRBV7-3	TGTGCCAGCAGCCTTAGACAGGGGGCAGATACGCAGTATTTT	CASSLRQGADTQYF
many	TRBJ2-5	-	TRBV5-1	TGCGCCAGCAGCGGTTGGTCAGTCCAAGAGACCCAGTACTTC	CASSGWSVQETQYF
-	TRBJ1-2	-	TRBV27	TGTGCCAGCAGTCCGACAAGAAACTATGGCTACACCTTC	CASSPTRNYGYTF
-	TRBJ1-4	TRBD1	TRBV30	TGTGCCTGGGCGACAGGGGGCCATGAAAAACTGTTTTTT	CAWATGGHEKLFF
medium-sized	TRBJ2-7	-	TRBV7-2	TGTGCCAGCAGCTTATATTCCGGTACAGGAGGATACGAGCAGTACTTC	CASSLYSGTGGYEQYF
many	TRBJ2-5	TRBD2	TRBV20-1	TGCAGTGCTGACGGGACTAGCGGGGGGTGGGAGACCCAGTACTTC	CSADGTSGGWETQYF
many	TRBJ2-3	-	TRBV2	TGTGCCAGCAGTGATGGGGTCTCTGAAGATACGCAGTATTTT	CASSDGVSEDTQYF
many	TRBJ2-1	TRBD2	TRBV19	TGTGCCAGTAGTATCCCAGGAGCGGGGGGACCCTACAATGAGCAGTTCTTC	CASSIPGAGGPYNEQFF
many	TRBJ1-2	-	TRBV4-1	TGCGCCAGCAGCCAAGATGCCGATGGCTACACCTTC	CASSQDADGYTF
many	TRBJ1-3	TRBD1	TRBV7-9	TGTGCCAGCAGCTTAGAGGGGGCGCGGGGAAACACCATATATTTT	CASSLEGARGNTIYF
few	TRBJ1-4	-	TRBV4-1	TGCGCCAGCAGCCAAGATTCTACTGGGGTGTTGGGTGAAAAACTGTTTTTT	CASSQDSTGVLGEKLFF
few	TRBJ1-2	-	TRBV7-8	TGTGCCAGCAGCTCGCCCTCGGGGGCAAGGGATGGCTACACCTTC	CASSSPSGARDGYTF
-	TRBJ1-6	-	TRBV27	TGTGCCAGCAGTATCGGCCTCGGTACACCCCTCCACTTT	CASSIGLGTPLHF
-	TRBJ2-7	-	TRBV28	TGTGCCAGCAGTTTGTCCGTCGGGTTTGGGCTTGGCTACGAGCAGTACTTC	CASSLSVGFGLGYEQYF
many	TRBJ2-7	TRBD1	TRBV2	TGTGCCAGCAGTCTCCAGGGGGTACCCTACGAGCAGTACTTC	CASSLQGVPYEQYF
many	TRBJ2-6	-	TRBV12-3/TRBV12-4	TGTGCCAGCAGTTTAGTCCAGGGCCCGGCCAACGTCCTGACTTTC	CASSLVQGPANVLTF
many	TRBJ2-5	-	TRBV12-3/TRBV12-4	TGTGCCAGCAGTTTGGCCAGCCAAGAGACCCAGTACTTC	CASSLASQETQYF
many	TRBJ2-1	TRBD1	TRBV6-1	TGTGCCAGCAGTGAGACAGGGGAAGAAGGTAGCTCCTACAATGAGCAGTTCTTC	CASSETGEEGSSYNEQFF
few	TRBJ2-7	-	TRBV19	TGTGCCAGTAGTATCTCCACCTTACCCGGACATTACGAGCAGTACTTC	CASSISTLPGHYEQYF
many	TRBJ2-1	TRBD2	TRBV20-1	TGCAGTGCAACCCGGGGGGGCTCCTACAATGAGCAGTTCTTC	CSATRGGSYNEQFF
many	TRBJ1-1	-	TRBV9	TGTGCCAGCAGCCCAGAGGTCTGGACTGAAGCTTTCTTT	CASSPEVWTEAFF
medium-sized	TRBJ1-5	-	TRBV2	TGTGCCAGCAGTGAAGCCCGTCAGCCCCAGCATTTT	CASSEARQPQHF
many	TRBJ2-1	-	TRBV20-1	TGCAGTGCCCACGGCCCTTACAATGAGCAGTTCTTC	CSAHGPYNEQFF
many	TRBJ1-2	TRBD1	TRBV29-1	TGCAGCGTTGAAGATCGTAGACAGGGGTTCGAGGATGGCTACACCTTC	CSVEDRRQGFEDGYTF
-	TRBJ2-5	-	TRBV3-1	TGTGCCAGCAGCCTCTCGGGACAACTAGAGACCCAGTACTTC	CASSLSGQLETQYF
-	TRBJ2-5	-	TRBV20-1	TGCAGTGCTAGCGGGGAAGAGACCCAGTACTTC	CSASGEETQYF
many	TRBJ2-1	TRBD1	TRBV6-6	TGTGCCAGCAGCCCCGGGACAGGGATCTACAATGAGCAGTTCTTC	CASSPGTGIYNEQFF
many	TRBJ1-1	-	TRBV29-1	TGCAGCGTTGAAAGGACGGTAAACACTGAAGCTTTCTTT	CSVERTVNTEAFF
many	TRBJ2-5	-	TRBV20-1	TGCAGTGCTAGAATCGGACTGAACCAAGAGACCCAGTACTTC	CSARIGLNQETQYF
many	TRBJ1-1	-	TRBV29-1	TGCAGCGTTGTGGCCAGGGTCCCGAACACTGAAGCTTTCTTT	CSVVARVPNTEAFF
many	TRBJ2-2	TRBD2	TRBV12-3/TRBV12-4	TGTGCCAGCAGTCCAGAAGCGGGGGGTGAAAACACCGGGGAGCTGTTTTTT	CASSPEAGGENTGELFF